The source of this T cell receptor (beta chain) is a study of T cell responses to AZD1222 COVID-19 vaccine (dated by TCRdb to the early 2020s). With respect to the entire study: A total of just over 230 trial participants underwent TCR sequencing, of whom about 210 received two doses of AZD1222 and 26 received two doses of the MenACWY control vaccine. Trial participants were enrolled by age into 18-55, 56-69 and 70-plus year subgroups, with 148, 28 and 57 TCR-sequenced participants respectively. Findings and caveats that apply to the study as a whole: After two AZD1222 doses, both the breadth and the depth of spike-specific TCRs were significantly higher than at day 0 and than in MenACWY recipients. The whole spike protein was spanned by vaccine-associated CD4 TCRs, and dominant responses were seen in regions 160-218 and 743-854. Because no samples from the day 14 peak response were available, repertoires could be characterized only after the peak T cell response. Conclusions about previously exposed vaccinees are limited because only 6 or 7 AZD1222 recipients were SARS-CoV-2 seropositive at baseline. Participants were mostly white British, with more females than males. The authors suggested clonal diversity may have been underestimated. The 56-69-year group was small, and its depth increase did not reach significance, likely because of low power. Nearly half of unique spike-specific TCRs reportedly recognized epitopes outside regions mutated in the B.1.351 and B.1.1.7 variants.

Turning to this clone: What antigen it recognizes has not been identified. No base-level quality is on record; no much larger clone is a single base apart.

Per the publication, the time point label means: about 28 days (+/-7) after the second vaccine dose. AZD1222 recipients given second doses at about 4 weeks or at about 12 weeks were pooled, since spike-specific TCR depth and breadth were not found to differ between the two schedules. The vaccinee samples were drawn from two UK trials, COV001 and COV002, one of which was a single-blind randomized controlled phase 2/3 trial testing AZD1222 (ChAdOx1 nCoV-19) in healthy adults. For TCRbeta chain sequencing, PBMC samples from trial participants were taken at day 0 and at day 28 after the second dose. V and J are trimmed by 4 bases and 2 bases, and the gene matches miss 3 bases of the junction. From its cysteine to its phenylalanine, the CDR3 spans 13 amino acids. Only the CDR3 portion is preserved as DNA: 39 bases, with reading frame beginning at the first base. The germline V gene gives CDR1 as SQVTM and CDR2 as ANQGSEA.

The CDR3 regions of human TCRbeta chains were analyzed by immunosequencing. From the authors' description of their analysis: TCRs in the repertoires were matched against a reference library of SARS-CoV-2-specific TCRs that had been generated with the MIRA antigen-specificity platform. Breadth was defined as the fraction of unique TCRs that were SARS-CoV-2-associated. Depth was defined as the fraction of total T cells that were SARS-CoV-2-associated. Using the MIRA data, each spike-specific TCR was assigned both to the spike region to which the TCR was reactive and to a CD4 or CD8 class. Log10-transformed breadth and depth values were compared by one-way ANOVA with Sidak's multiple comparisons tests. The source is immuneACCESS, and TCRdb retained only in-frame sequences with V and J called. Part of the clones is not carried over; for the studies checked, unresolved V genes explain less than half of this, and the remainder is unexplained. V and J calls and clone size are given by that table; D and trimming were obtained from the DNA. The sample has just under 150,000 clones on record, 86% of them singletons. The leading ten clones occupy over 4.5% of the sample.

This sequence uses TRBV29-1 and TRBJ1-2; 8 of the junction bases match TRBD1. The TCR comes from an adult who received the AZD1222 COVID-19 vaccine. Material: peripheral blood, obtained 28 days after the second AZD1222 dose. The DNA reads TGCAGCGTTGGGCAGGGGGCGAACTATGGCTACACCTTC. This translates into CSVGQGANYGYTF.